These 16 T cell receptor beta chains came from one sample sequenced in a study of blood T cell repertoires in COVID-19. This table comes from immunoSEQ multiplex PCR, and its TCRdb copy is limited to in-frame clones, with some not included. This sample has 60,000 or so clones, with around 77% found just once. Sequenced: peripheral blood. The receptors derive from a man aged 60-69 years with acute or convalescent COVID-19.

This rearrangement joins TRBV19 to TRBJ1-5; 9 bases map to TRBD1. Germline V CDR1 and CDR2: LNHDA, SQIVND (reference sequence). The V and J ends lost 7 bases and 6 bases, in that order; junction bases with no gene match: 10. The CDR3 spans 15 residues. The CDR3 region is CASTTGGTGTQPQHF. Here the CDR3 DNA reads TGTGCCAGTACCACAGGTGGGACAGGGACTCAGCCCCAGCATTTT.

A single count supports this clone. The V gene is TRBV12-5, the J gene TRBJ2-6; D not resolved. The germline V gene has CDR1 LGHNT and CDR2 FRNRAP. The length of the CDR3 is 14 residues. Between the trimmed V and J ends, which lost 3 bases and 3 bases, there was a span of 6 bases. The CDR3 sequence is CASGLALGANVLTF. DNA of the CDR3: TGTGCTAGTGGTTTAGCCCTTGGGGCCAACGTCCTGACTTTC. Full variable domain (rest looked up from reference TRBV12-5 and TRBJ2-6): DARVTQTPRHKVTEMGQEVTMRCQPILGHNTVFWYRQTMMQGLELLAYFRNRAPLDDSGMPKDRFSAEMPDATLATLKIQPSEPRDSAVYFCASGLALGANVLTFGAGSRLTVL.

This chain links TRBV2 with TRBJ1-2; perhaps TRBD1 as D (6 bases). Germline V gene data show CDR1 as SNHLY and CDR2 as FYNNEI. The CDR3 extends over 12 amino acids. With 8 bases removed from V and 1 base from J, the gap between germline ends came to 8 bases. The CDR3 protein is CASAGVNYGYTF. The CDR3 region has the DNA TGTGCCAGCGCAGGGGTTAACTATGGCTACACCTTC. Complete variable domain (other parts from reference TRBV2 and TRBJ1-2): EPEVTQTPSHQVTQMGQEVILRCVPISNHLYFYWYRQILGQKVEFLVSFYNNEISEKSEIFDDQFSVERPDGSNFTLKIRSTKLEDSAMYFCASAGVNYGYTFGSGTRLTVV.

This clone was seen once. The chain combines TRBV7-6 with TRBJ2-3; D remains unclear. This CDR3 has 17 amino acids. The germline gives CDR1 SGHVS, CDR2 FNYEAQ. V lost 3 bases and J lost 0, with 16 bases in between. The CDR3, as DNA: TGTGCCAGCAGCTTCGAAACGGTTTCATCTAGCACAGATACGCAGTATTTT. It specifies CASSFETVSSSTDTQYF.

The rearrangement links TRBV29-1 to TRBJ1-2; TRBD1 aligns across 7 bases. Germline loops: CDR1 SQVTM, CDR2 ANQGSEA. Trimming cost V 1 base and J 2 bases; bases outside gene matches: 13. This CDR3 is built from 17 residues. This chain's CDR3 is CSVEVRQGDPKNYGYTF. In nucleotides, the CDR3 is TGCAGCGTTGAAGTTCGGCAGGGGGACCCGAAAAACTATGGCTACACCTTC.

The CDR3 bases are TGCAGCGTTGAAAGGCTCAGAGGGATGAACACTGAAGCTTTCTTT. Translation: CSVERLRGMNTEAFF. V is TRBV29-1 and J is TRBJ1-1; no clear D gene. Germline CDR1 SQVTM, CDR2 ANQGSEA. The CDR3 sequence is 15 residues long. With 2 bases removed from V and 0 bases from J, the gap between germline ends came to 13 bases.

The chain carries TRBV5-1 and TRBJ1-1; 11 positions match TRBD1. The CDR3 spans 17 residues. Germline loops: CDR1 SGHRS, CDR2 YFSETQ. With V trimmed by 4 bases and J by 3 bases, 11 bases remained unmatched. The DNA for the CDR3 is TGCGCCAGCAGCCCTTGGACAGGGGGCCTGGGAGACACTGAAGCTTTCTTT. Amino acid sequence: CASSPWTGGLGDTEAFF.

The rearrangement links TRBV28 to TRBJ2-1, with 8 bases lining up with TRBD2. From germline, CDR1 is MDHEN and CDR2 SYDVKM. The ends lost 4 bases at V and 4 bases at J; junction bases unmatched: 9. The CDR3 extends over 16 amino acids. CDR3 in amino acids: CASSSLAGMRYNEQFF. In DNA form, the CDR3 reads TGTGCCAGCAGTTCGTTAGCGGGGATGAGGTACAATGAGCAGTTCTTC.

The rearrangement links TRBV28 to TRBJ2-7, with 11 bases identical to TRBD2. The CDR3 extends over 16 amino acids. The V and J ends lost 5 bases and 1 base, in that order; junction bases with no gene match: 7. CDR1 is MDHEN, CDR2 SYDVKM, per germline. CDR3: CASSGLGTSGSYEQYF. The CDR3 DNA reads TGTGCCAGCAGTGGTCTCGGGACTAGCGGATCCTACGAGCAGTACTTC.

This sequence joins TRBV5-1 and TRBJ2-7, with a tentative D call TRBD2 (8 bases). V dropped 2 bases and J dropped 2 bases, with 20 bases sitting between them. Germline loops: CDR1 SGHRS, CDR2 YFSETQ. The CDR3 is 17 residues long. CDR3 bases: TGCGCCAGCAGCTTTTCGGGAGGGGACAGCGTTCCCTACGAGCAGTACTTC. Its protein product is CASSFSGGDSVPYEQYF. The full variable domain, its missing parts supplied by reference TRBV5-1 and TRBJ2-7, is KAGVTQTPRYLIKTRGQQVTLSCSPISGHRSVSWYQQTPGQGLQFLFEYFSETQRNKGNFPGRFSGRQFSNSRSEMNVSTLELGDSALYLCASSFSGGDSVPYEQYFGPGTRLTVT.

The CDR3 nucleotides are TGTGCCAGCAGCCCAGGGGAGGGTCCGGAATGGGTGTTTTTT. It translates to CASSPGEGPEWVFF. The chain links TRBV28 to TRBJ1-4; a weak D match, TRBD1 (6 bases). V was trimmed by 6 bases and J by 15 bases, leaving 23 bases between them. This CDR3 has 14 residues. Germline lookup yields CDR1 MDHEN and CDR2 SYDVKM.

The chain joins TRBV21-1 to TRBJ2-7; the table's TRBD2 call for D was not verified on the DNA. TRBV21-1 is a known pseudogene. The CDR3 is 12 amino acids. The CDR3 loop is CASSKARYEQYF. CDR3 coding DNA: TGTGCCAGCAGCAAAGCGCGATACGAGCAGTACTTC.

The V call is TRBV5-4, the J call TRBJ2-2; D might be TRBD2 (6 bases). The V and J ends lost 1 base and 5 bases respectively, with 12 bases between them. Germline lookup yields CDR1 SGHNT and CDR2 YYREEE (reference sequence). The CDR3 runs to 15 residues. CDR3 sequence: CASSLYQAGTGELFF. CDR3 nucleotides: TGTGCCAGCAGCTTGTACCAGGCGGGAACCGGGGAGCTGTTTTTT.

The V and J genes are TRBV5-6 and TRBJ2-3, with D hard to call. Germline V gene data show CDR1 as SGHDT and CDR2 as YYEEEE. Trimming left V 0 bases short and J 2 bases short, with 7 bases between. CDR3 size: 14 residues. CDR3 amino acids: CASSLGAHTDTQYF. In DNA form, the CDR3 reads TGTGCCAGCAGCTTGGGGGCCCACACAGATACGCAGTATTTT.

J is TRBJ1-5 and V is TRBV4-1; D gene ambiguous. Germline assignment: CDR1 MGHRA and CDR2 YSYEKL. Trimming took 0 bases from V and 2 from J, leaving 5 bases between them. The CDR3 is 14 amino acids. The CDR3 loop is CASSQESGNQPQHF. In DNA, the CDR3 is TGCGCCAGCAGCCAAGAGAGTGGCAATCAGCCCCAGCATTTT.

The chain carries TRBV7-3 and TRBJ2-3; tentative D call: TRBD2 (5 bases). CDR1 and CDR2 (germline): SGHTA, FQGTGA. This CDR3 is 15 amino acids long. Trimming left V 2 bases short and J 1 base short, with 10 bases between. CDR3: CASSLGLGGTDTQYF. DNA for the CDR3: TGTGCCAGCAGCTTAGGACTGGGAGGCACAGATACGCAGTATTTT.